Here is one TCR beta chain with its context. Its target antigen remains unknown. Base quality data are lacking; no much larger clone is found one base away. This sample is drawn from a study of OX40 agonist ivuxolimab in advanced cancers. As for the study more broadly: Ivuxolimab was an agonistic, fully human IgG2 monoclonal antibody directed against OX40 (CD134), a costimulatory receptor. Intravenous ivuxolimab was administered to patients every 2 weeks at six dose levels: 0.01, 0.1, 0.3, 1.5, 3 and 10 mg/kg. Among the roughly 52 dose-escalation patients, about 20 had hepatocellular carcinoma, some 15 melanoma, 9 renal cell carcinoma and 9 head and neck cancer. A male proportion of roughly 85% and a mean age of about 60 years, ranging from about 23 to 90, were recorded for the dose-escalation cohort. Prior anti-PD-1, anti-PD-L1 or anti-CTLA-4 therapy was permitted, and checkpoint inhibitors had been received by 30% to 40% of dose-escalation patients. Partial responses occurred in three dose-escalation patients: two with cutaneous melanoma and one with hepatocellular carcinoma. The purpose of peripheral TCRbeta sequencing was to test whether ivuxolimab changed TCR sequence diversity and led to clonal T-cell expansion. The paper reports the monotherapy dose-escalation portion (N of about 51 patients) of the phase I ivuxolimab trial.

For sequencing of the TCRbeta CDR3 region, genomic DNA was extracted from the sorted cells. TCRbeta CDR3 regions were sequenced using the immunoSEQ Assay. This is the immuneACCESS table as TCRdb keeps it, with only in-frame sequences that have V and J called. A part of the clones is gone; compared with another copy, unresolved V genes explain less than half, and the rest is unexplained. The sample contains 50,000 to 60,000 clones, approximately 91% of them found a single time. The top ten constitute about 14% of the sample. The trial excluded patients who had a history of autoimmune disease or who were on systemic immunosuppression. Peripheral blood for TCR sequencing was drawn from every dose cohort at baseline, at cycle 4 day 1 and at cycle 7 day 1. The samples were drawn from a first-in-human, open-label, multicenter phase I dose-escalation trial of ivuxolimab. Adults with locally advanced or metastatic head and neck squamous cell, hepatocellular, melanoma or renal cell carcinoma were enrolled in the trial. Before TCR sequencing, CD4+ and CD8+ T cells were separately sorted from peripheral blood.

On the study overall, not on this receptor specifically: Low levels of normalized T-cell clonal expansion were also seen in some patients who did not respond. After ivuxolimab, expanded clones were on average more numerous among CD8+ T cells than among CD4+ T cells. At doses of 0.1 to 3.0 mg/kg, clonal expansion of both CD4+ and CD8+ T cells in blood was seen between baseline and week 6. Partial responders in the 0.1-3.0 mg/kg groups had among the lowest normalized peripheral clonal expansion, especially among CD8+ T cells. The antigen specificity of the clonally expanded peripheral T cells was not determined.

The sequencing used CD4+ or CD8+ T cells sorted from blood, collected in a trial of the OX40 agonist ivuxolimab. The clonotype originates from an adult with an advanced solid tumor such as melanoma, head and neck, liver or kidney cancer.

The CDR3 amino acid sequence is: CASSPGTVYNEQFF. The DNA sequence is TGTGCCAGCAGCCCAGGGACGGTCTACAATGAGCAGTTCTTC. The chain joins TRBV13 to TRBJ2-1; the D region may be TRBD1 or TRBD2, each matching 5 bases equally. Reading the germline V gene (reference sequence) gives CDR1 PRHDT and CDR2 FYEKMQ. The germline ends are 11 bases apart after V is trimmed by 5 bases and J by 3 bases. The CDR3 goes from the cysteine to the phenylalanine over 14 residues. The kept DNA is CDR3 alone, 42 bases in frame from the first base.